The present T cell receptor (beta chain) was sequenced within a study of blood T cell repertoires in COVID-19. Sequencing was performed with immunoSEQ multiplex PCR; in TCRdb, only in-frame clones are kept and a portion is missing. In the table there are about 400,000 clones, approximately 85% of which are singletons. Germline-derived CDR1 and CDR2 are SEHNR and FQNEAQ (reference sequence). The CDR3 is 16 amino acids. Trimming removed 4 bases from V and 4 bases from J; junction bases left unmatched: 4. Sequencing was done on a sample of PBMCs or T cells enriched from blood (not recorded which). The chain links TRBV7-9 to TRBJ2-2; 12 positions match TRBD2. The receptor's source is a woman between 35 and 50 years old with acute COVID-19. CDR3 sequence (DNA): TGTGCCAGCAGCTCGTCTAGCGGGGGGGCCACCGGGGAGCTGTTTTTT. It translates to CASSSSSGGATGELFF.